These 19 T cell receptor beta chains were sequenced from one sample in a study of shared clonotypes between healthy human individuals. CD8 cells classed as naive were CD45RO-negative and positively selected for CCR7, excluding terminally differentiated effector memory CD45RA+ cells. Method: immunoSEQ multiplex PCR; TCRdb's copy keeps in-frame clones and lacks some. The table has over 2,000,000 clones, approximately 92% seen once. The sample was naive CD8+ T cells from PBMCs. The receptors were gathered from a man aged 18 to 30 in good health. Some clones in this sample may be carry-over from other donors' samples.

The rearrangement links TRBV28 to TRBJ1-2; D gene uncertain. The V and J ends lost 5 bases and 3 bases respectively, with 10 bases between them. Germline assignment: CDR1 MDHEN and CDR2 SYDVKM. The CDR3 has 13 residues. The CDR3 DNA reads TGTGCCAGCAGTGCATTGAAGGACTATGGCTACACCTTC. This codes for CASSALKDYGYTF.

The chain employs TRBV19 and TRBJ1-4; 7 nucleotides line up with TRBD1. The CDR3 length is 16 residues. Looked up from germline, CDR1 is LNHDA and CDR2 is SQIVND (reference sequence). V lost 6 bases, J lost 0 bases, and 7 bases stayed unmatched. The CDR3 region has the DNA TGTGCCAGTAGCACATGGGGACAGTCAACTAATGAAAAACTGTTTTTT. It is translated as CASSTWGQSTNEKLFF.

V gene TRBV18 combines with J gene TRBJ2-1; 9 nucleotides match TRBD2. The CDR3 is 16 residues long. Germline values: CDR1 KGHSH, CDR2 LQKENI. V gave up 5 bases and J gave up 2 bases; unmatched junction bases: 7. CDR3 nucleotide sequence: TGTGCCAGCTCAGAGAGACTAGCGGTAACCTACAATGAGCAGTTCTTC. This translates into CASSERLAVTYNEQFF. The entire variable domain, with the rest obtained from reference TRBV18 and TRBJ2-1, is as follows: NAGVMQNPRHLVRRRGQEARLRCSPMKGHSHVYWYRQLPEEGLKFMVYLQKENIIDESGMPKERFSAEFPKEGPSILRIQQVVRGDSAAYFCASSERLAVTYNEQFFGPGTRLTVL.

The CDR3 reads CASSLYLGGAGAGELFF. The CDR3 nucleotides are TGTGCCAGCAGTTTATATCTAGGCGGCGCCGGGGCCGGGGAGCTGTTTTTT. The chain recombines TRBV28 with TRBJ2-2, with TRBD2 as a possible D gene (5 bases). This CDR3 is 17 amino acids long. CDR1 is MDHEN and CDR2 is SYDVKM in the germline V gene. Trimming removed 1 base from V and 6 bases from J, with 18 bases in between. The whole variable domain, filled in from reference TRBV28 and TRBJ2-2, reads DVKVTQSSRYLVKRTGEKVFLECVQDMDHENMFWYRQDPGLGLRLIYFSYDVKMKEKGDIPEGYSVSREKKERFSLILESASTNQTSMYLCASSLYLGGAGAGELFFGEGSRLTVL.

The V gene is TRBV7-9, the J gene TRBJ2-7; maybe TRBD2 (6 bases). Germline V gene data show CDR1 as SEHNR and CDR2 as FQNEAQ (reference sequence). The CDR3 covers 14 residues. The germline V and J ends were trimmed by 0 bases and 5 bases, with 11 bases remaining between them. CDR3 sequence (DNA): TGTGCCAGCAGCTTAGCGTTCGGGGAGGACGAGCAGTACTTC. Its protein is CASSLAFGEDEQYF.

V and J are TRBV7-8 and TRBJ2-2, with a weak D call TRBD1 (5 bases). CDR1 SGHVS and CDR2 FQNEAQ come from the germline V gene. The CDR3 sequence is 15 residues long. V lost 5 bases, J lost 7 bases, and 17 bases lay in between. The CDR3 sequence: CASSPGQGMYGELFF. As DNA, the CDR3 is TGTGCCAGCAGCCCTGGGCAGGGCATGTACGGGGAGCTGTTTTTT.

V is TRBV29-1 and J is TRBJ2-1, with 8 bases identical to TRBD1. Germline values: CDR1 SQVTM, CDR2 ANQGSEA. The CDR3 is 16 amino acids. V gave up 7 bases and J gave up 8 bases; unmatched junction bases: 19. In nucleotides, the CDR3 is TGCAGCGCCCATTTGATCGTCAGGGGGCTTCGCGATGAGCAGTTCTTC. Translated: CSAHLIVRGLRDEQFF.

Notes on this clone: Other nucleotide sequences in the sample specify the same CDR3. The chain carries TRBV27 and TRBJ2-7; TRBD2 matches at 13 bases. The germline V gene encodes CDR1 MNHEY and CDR2 SMNVEV (reference sequence). This CDR3 is 14 amino acids long. V lost 6 bases to trimming and J lost 2 bases; unmatched junction nucleotides: 1. CDR3 in DNA: TGTGCCAGCAGCGGACTAGCGGGAGCCTACGAGCAGTACTTC. Amino acids: CASSGLAGAYEQYF.

The CDR3 sequence is CSVGGRGSRSEQFF. CDR3 DNA: TGCAGCGTTGGAGGGCGGGGGAGTAGGAGTGAGCAGTTCTTC. J is TRBJ2-1 and V is TRBV29-1; 7 positions match TRBD2. After removal of 4 bases from V and 9 bases from J, the junction contained 12 bases not matched to a gene. Germline V gene sequence: CDR1 SQVTM, CDR2 ANQGSEA. The CDR3 loop spans 14 amino acids.

The rearrangement links TRBV5-6 to TRBJ2-7, with unresolved D. V was shortened by 4 bases and J by 2 bases, with 4 bases between the two germline ends. This CDR3 contains 11 residues. Germline values: CDR1 SGHDT, CDR2 YYEEEE. The CDR3 coding sequence is TGTGCCAGCAGCGTAACCTACGAGCAGTACTTC. It is translated as CASSVTYEQYF. The whole variable domain, remainder taken from reference TRBV5-6 and TRBJ2-7, is DAGVTQSPTHLIKTRGQQVTLRCSPKSGHDTVSWYQQALGQGPQFIFQYYEEEERQRGNFPDRFSGHQFPNYSSELNVNALLLGDSALYLCASSVTYEQYFGPGTRLTVT.

The V call is TRBV10-1, the J call TRBJ2-2; unclear D gene. Germline V CDR1 and CDR2: WNHNN, SYGVQD (reference sequence). Trimming removed 5 bases at V and 0 bases at J, with 7 bases between. The CDR3 extends over 14 amino acids. CDR3 residues: CASSMQPNTGELFF. The DNA for the CDR3 is TGCGCCAGCAGTATGCAGCCGAACACCGGGGAGCTGTTTTTT.

As regards this clone: Other DNA sequences from this sample encode an identical CDR3 as well. The V and J genes are TRBV19 and TRBJ2-7; TRBD2 might be the D (6 bases). V was cut by 3 bases and J by 2 bases, with 11 bases left in between. The CDR3 is made up of 14 amino acids. CDR1 LNHDA and CDR2 SQIVND come from the germline V gene (reference sequence). The CDR3 region is CASSIDRGTYEQYF. In nucleotides, the CDR3 is TGTGCCAGTAGTATCGACCGGGGGACCTACGAGCAGTACTTC.

The CDR3 nucleotides are TGTGCCAGCAGCTGGGCAGGGCGTTACGAGCAGTACTTC. Translation gives CASSWAGRYEQYF. The chain is built from TRBV7-9 and TRBJ2-7, with D possibly being TRBD1 (5 bases). V was pared by 4 bases and J by 4 bases, with 11 bases between. The CDR3 totals 13 residues. The germline gives CDR1 SEHNR, CDR2 FQNEAQ (reference sequence).

The chain carries TRBV7-9 and TRBJ2-2; D perhaps matches TRBD2 (6 bases). Germline V gene sequence: CDR1 SEHNR, CDR2 FQNEAQ (reference sequence). V lost 4 bases to trimming and J lost 4 bases, with 10 bases between them. The CDR3 is 14 amino acids. This chain's CDR3 is CASSSPGGTGELFF. The CDR3 nucleotides read TGTGCCAGCAGCTCCCCCGGGGGCACCGGGGAGCTGTTTTTT.

The gene calls are TRBV18 and TRBJ2-1; D possibly corresponds to TRBD2 (6 bases). Germline CDR1 is KGHSH and CDR2 is LQKENI. This CDR3 is 15 amino acids long. V lost 3 bases to trimming and J lost 2 bases, with 11 bases between them. The CDR3 loop is CASSPWRGAYNEQFF. The CDR3 nucleotides read TGTGCCAGCTCACCGTGGAGGGGAGCCTACAATGAGCAGTTCTTC.

The rearrangement links TRBV6-5 to TRBJ2-2, with 7 nucleotides matching TRBD1. The CDR3 extends over 14 amino acids. Germline CDR1 reads MNHEY; CDR2 reads SVGAGI. V shed 7 bases, J shed 7 bases, and the junction held 9 bases outside the gene matches. The CDR3 loop reads CASTLDRAIGELFF. The DNA of the CDR3 is TGTGCCAGCACCCTAGACAGGGCGATCGGGGAGCTGTTTTTT.

The genes are TRBV7-6 and TRBJ1-2; TRBD1 might be the D (5 bases). This CDR3 has 15 residues. The V end lost 5 bases, the J end lost 0 bases, and 13 bases lay between the germline ends. CDR1 and CDR2 from the germline V gene are SGHVS and FNYEAQ. The CDR3, as DNA: TGTGCCAGCAGCCCCTTCGGGGCAGCTAACTATGGCTACACCTTC. Translation gives CASSPFGAANYGYTF.

Note on this clone: In the same sample, other DNA sequences code for this CDR3. This chain links TRBV6-1 with TRBJ2-7, with D unresolved. Trimming cost V 1 base and J 2 bases, with 6 bases left between them. CDR1 is MNHNS and CDR2 is SASEGT in the germline V gene. This CDR3 contains 13 residues. CDR3 residues: CASSEGWPYEQYF. The CDR3, as DNA: TGTGCCAGCAGTGAAGGTTGGCCCTACGAGCAGTACTTC.

This chain uses TRBV29-1 with TRBJ2-3, with D possibly matching TRBD1 (5 bases). V was cut by 6 bases and J by 4 bases, with 32 bases left in between. Germline-derived CDR1 and CDR2 are SQVTM and ANQGSEA. This CDR3 comprises 19 residues. The CDR3 protein is CSVDTDNRLVTERPDTQYF. CDR3 bases: TGCAGCGTGGACACAGATAACCGATTAGTTACCGAGAGACCAGATACGCAGTATTTT.